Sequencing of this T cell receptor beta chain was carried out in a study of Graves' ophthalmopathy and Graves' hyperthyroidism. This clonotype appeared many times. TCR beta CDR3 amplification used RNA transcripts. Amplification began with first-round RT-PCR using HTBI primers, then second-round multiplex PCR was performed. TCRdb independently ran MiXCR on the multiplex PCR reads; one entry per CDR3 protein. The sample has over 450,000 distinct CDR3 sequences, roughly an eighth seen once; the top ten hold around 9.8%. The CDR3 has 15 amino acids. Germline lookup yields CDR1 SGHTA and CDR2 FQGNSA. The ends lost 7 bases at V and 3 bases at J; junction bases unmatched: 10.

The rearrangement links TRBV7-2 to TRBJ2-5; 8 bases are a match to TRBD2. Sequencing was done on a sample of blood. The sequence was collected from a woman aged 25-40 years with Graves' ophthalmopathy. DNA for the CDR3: TGTGCCAGCACCAAAACGGGGGGGCAAGAAGAGACCCAGTACTTC. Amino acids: CASTKTGGQEETQYF.